The present TCR beta chain was sequenced within a study of molecular identifiers for immune sequencing clone quantification. Deletions cut 5 bases from V and 2 bases from J, with 26 bases between. This CDR3 contains 19 residues. Germline assignment: CDR1 LGHNA and CDR2 YSLEER. TCRdb reprocessed the PCR reads via MiXCR and lists one record per CDR3 protein. Of around 300,000 distinct CDR3 sequences in the sample, about a quarter were seen once. On this clonotype: As yet, its antigen is unknown. This sequence may be a read error, since a much larger clone differs from it by one base.

Study-level results: Clones above 20 RNA copies held over 99% of effector molecules, under 1% in naive cells.

Sequencing was carried out using naive CD8+ T cells from blood, with Jurkat cell RNA spiked in. The subset: FACS-sorted CD8+CD4-CCR7+CD45RA+ naive T cells. V is TRBV4-3 and J is TRBJ2-3; D might be TRBD1 or TRBD2, each matching 5 bases. This receptor was identified in a human donor in good health. Some libraries in this study had Jurkat cell RNA spiked in. CDR3 loop: CASSEGEPSGLTITDTQYF. CDR3 in DNA: TGCGCCAGCAGCGAAGGGGAACCTAGTGGCCTGACTATCACAGATACGCAGTATTTT.